This TCR beta chain originates from a study of beta chain features in type 1 diabetes. Sequencing targeted expressed TCRB transcripts, as all isolated RNA had been reverse transcribed. TCRdb keeps only in-frame clones here, not all; method: immunoSEQ multiplex PCR. Here the sample spans about 900,000 clones, about a sixth being singletons. Germline CDR1 reads SGHAT; CDR2 reads FQNNGV. Deletions cut 4 bases from V and 2 bases from J, with 15 bases between. The CDR3 spans 15 residues. Sequenced: naive CD4+ T cells from blood. The chain combines TRBV11-2 with TRBJ2-7, with D uncertain. The origin of this receptor is a woman aged 18-35 years in good health. The CDR3 DNA is TGTGCCAGCAGCTCGTACCGGGCAAGGCCCTACGAGCAGTACTTC. This sequence encodes CASSSYRARPYEQYF.